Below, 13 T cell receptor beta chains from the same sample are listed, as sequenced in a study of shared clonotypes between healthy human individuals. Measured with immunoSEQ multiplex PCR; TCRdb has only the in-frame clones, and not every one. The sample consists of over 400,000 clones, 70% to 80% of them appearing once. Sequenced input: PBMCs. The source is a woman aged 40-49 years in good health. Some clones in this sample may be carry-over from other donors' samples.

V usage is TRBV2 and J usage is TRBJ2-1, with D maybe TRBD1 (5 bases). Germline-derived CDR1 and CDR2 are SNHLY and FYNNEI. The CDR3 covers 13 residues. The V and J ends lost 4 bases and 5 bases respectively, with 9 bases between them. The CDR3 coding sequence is TGTGCCAGCAGTGTAATCAGGGACAATGAGCAGTTCTTC. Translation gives CASSVIRDNEQFF. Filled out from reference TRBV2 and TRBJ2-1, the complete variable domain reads EPEVTQTPSHQVTQMGQEVILRCVPISNHLYFYWYRQILGQKVEFLVSFYNNEISEKSEIFDDQFSVERPDGSNFTLKIRSTKLEDSAMYFCASSVIRDNEQFFGPGTRLTVL.

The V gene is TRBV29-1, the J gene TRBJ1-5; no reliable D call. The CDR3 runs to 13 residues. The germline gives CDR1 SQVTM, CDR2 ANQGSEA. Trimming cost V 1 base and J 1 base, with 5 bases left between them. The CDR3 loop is CSVEVQSNQPQHF. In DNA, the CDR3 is TGCAGCGTTGAAGTACAGAGCAATCAGCCCCAGCATTTT.

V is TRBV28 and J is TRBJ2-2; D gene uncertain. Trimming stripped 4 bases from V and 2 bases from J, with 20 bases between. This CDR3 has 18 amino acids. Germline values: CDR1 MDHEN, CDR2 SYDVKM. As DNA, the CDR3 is TGTGCCAGCAGTTCCTTCCCCTGGAGACGCCGAAACACCGGGGAGCTGTTTTTT. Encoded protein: CASSSFPWRRRNTGELFF.

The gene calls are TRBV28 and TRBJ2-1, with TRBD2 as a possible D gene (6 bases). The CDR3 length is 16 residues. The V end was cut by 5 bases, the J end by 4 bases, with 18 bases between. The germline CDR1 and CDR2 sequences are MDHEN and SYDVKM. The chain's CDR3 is CASSPLEGRGYNEQFF. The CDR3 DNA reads TGTGCCAGCAGTCCCCTGGAGGGCCGCGGGTACAATGAGCAGTTCTTC.

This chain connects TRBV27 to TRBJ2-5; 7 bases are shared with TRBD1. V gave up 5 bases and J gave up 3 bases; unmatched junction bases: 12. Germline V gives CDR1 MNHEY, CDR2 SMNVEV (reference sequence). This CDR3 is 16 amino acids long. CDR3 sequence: CASSISWGQGEETQYF. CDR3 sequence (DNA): TGTGCCAGCAGTATCAGCTGGGGGCAGGGGGAAGAGACCCAGTACTTC.

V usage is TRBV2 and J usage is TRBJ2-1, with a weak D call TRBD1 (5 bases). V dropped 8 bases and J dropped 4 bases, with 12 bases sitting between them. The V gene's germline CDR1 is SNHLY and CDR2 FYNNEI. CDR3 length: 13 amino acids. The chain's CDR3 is CASEDQGYNEQFF. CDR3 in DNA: TGTGCCAGCGAAGACCAGGGTTACAATGAGCAGTTCTTC.

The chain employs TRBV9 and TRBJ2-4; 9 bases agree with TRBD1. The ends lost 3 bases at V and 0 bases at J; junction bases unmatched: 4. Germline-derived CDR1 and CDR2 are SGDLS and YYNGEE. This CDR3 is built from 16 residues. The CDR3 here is CASSAGQGLAKNIQYF. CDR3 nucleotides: TGTGCCAGCAGCGCCGGACAGGGGCTAGCCAAAAACATTCAGTACTTC. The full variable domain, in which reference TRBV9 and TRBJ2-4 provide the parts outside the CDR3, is DSGVTQTPKHLITATGQRVTLRCSPRSGDLSVYWYQQSLDQGLQFLIQYYNGEERAKGNILERFSAQQFPDLHSELNLSSLELGDSALYFCASSAGQGLAKNIQYFGAGTRLSVL.

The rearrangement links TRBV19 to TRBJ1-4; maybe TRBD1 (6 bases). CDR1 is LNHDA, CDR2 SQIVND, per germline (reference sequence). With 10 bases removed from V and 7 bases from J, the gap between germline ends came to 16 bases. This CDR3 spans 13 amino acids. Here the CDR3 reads CATRGRGGEKLFF. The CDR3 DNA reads TGTGCCACCCGAGGGAGGGGGGGTGAAAAACTGTTTTTT.

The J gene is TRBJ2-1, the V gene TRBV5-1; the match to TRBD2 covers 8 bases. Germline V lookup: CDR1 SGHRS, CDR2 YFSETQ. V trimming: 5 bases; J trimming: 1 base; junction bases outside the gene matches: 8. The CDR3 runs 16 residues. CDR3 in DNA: TGCGCCAGCAGTAATGGCGGGAGGATGTCCTACAATGAGCAGTTCTTC. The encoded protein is CASSNGGRMSYNEQFF.

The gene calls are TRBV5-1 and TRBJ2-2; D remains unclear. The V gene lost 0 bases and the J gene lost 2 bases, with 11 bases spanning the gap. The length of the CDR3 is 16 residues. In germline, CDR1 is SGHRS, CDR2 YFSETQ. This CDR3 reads CASSLVRGINTGELFF. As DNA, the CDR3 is TGCGCCAGCAGCTTGGTACGTGGGATTAACACCGGGGAGCTGTTTTTT.

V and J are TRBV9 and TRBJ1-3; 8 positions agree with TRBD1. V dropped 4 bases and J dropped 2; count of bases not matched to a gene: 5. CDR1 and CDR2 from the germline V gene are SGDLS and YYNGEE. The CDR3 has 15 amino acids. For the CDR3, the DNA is TGTGCCAGCAGCAGAGAACAGGGGGCTGGAAACACCATATATTTT. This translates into CASSREQGAGNTIYF.

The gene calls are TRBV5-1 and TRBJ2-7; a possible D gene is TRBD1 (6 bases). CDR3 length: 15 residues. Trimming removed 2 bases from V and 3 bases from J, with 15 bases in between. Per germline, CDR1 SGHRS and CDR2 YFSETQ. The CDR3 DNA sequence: TGCGCCAGCAGCTTAGATACCGGGACACTCTACGAGCAGTACTTC. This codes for CASSLDTGTLYEQYF.

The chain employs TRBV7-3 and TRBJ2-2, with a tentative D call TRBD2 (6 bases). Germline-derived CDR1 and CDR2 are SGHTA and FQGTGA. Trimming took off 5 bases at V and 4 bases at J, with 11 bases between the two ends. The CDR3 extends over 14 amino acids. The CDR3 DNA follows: TGTGCCAGCAGCCAAGGGCGGGGCACCGGGGAGCTGTTTTTT. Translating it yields CASSQGRGTGELFF.